This T cell receptor beta chain was identified in a study of neurological immune-mediated disorders. This clonotype was counted many times. Synthesis of cDNA was performed by 5'RACE using 10-nucleotide random UMIs. TCRdb called the 5' RACE reads again in MiXCR, with one record for every CDR3 protein. The table includes about 70,000 distinct CDR3 sequences, 3.2% detected once. The unsorted libraries had their origin in 2 million PBMCs stored at -80 C. The ends were cut back, 3 bases at V and 2 bases at J, with 11 bases in the middle. The CDR3 consists of 14 residues. This chain joins TRBV12-3 or TRBV12-4 and TRBJ2-7; no clear D. Specimen: PBMCs. The TCR comes from a woman aged 45-59 years with multiple sclerosis. The chain's CDR3 is CASSFINRTYEQYF. DNA of the CDR3: TGTGCCAGCAGTTTCATTAACCGAACCTACGAGCAGTACTTC.